The rows below give T cell receptor beta chains drawn from one sample of a study of tumor and adjacent non-tumor tissue in lung cancer. TCRdb redid the calling of the multiplex PCR reads with MiXCR, one entry per CDR3 protein. In the table there are fewer than 120,000 distinct CDR3 sequences, roughly 84% of which are singletons. Sequenced material: lung tumor tissue. Source of these receptors: a man aged 65-85 years with non-small cell lung cancer. The CDR3 runs from the conserved cysteine through the conserved F or W. Fields, in order: J gene, clone size, CDR3 length, V gene, D gene, CDR3 DNA, CDR3 protein. The D gene is left open where the match is weak. Expanded clones are given a class, and other clones once, few, many or no size at all.

J: TRBJ1-2; size: .; length: 15; V: TRBV7-9; D: TRBD1; DNA: TGTGCCAGCAGCGTCAGACAGGGGGGTAACTATGGCTACACCTTC; CDR3: CASSVRQGGNYGYTF
J: TRBJ1-1; size: many; length: 12; V: TRBV20-1; D: .; DNA: TGCAGTGCTAGAGACAGTAACACTGAAGCTTTCTTT; CDR3: CSARDSNTEAFF
J: TRBJ1-2; size: .; length: 13; V: TRBV12-5; D: .; DNA: TGTGCTAGTGGCCGCATTGAGAGGAGTGGCTACACCTTC; CDR3: CASGRIERSGYTF
J: TRBJ2-5; size: once; length: 15; V: TRBV11-3; D: .; DNA: TGTGCCAGCAGCATAGGGATTAGTCTGGTCGAGACCCAGTATTTC; CDR3: CASSIGISLVETQYF
J: TRBJ1-3; size: .; length: 16; V: TRBV7-9; D: .; DNA: TGTGCCAGCAGCTTAATGGTGGCATTCTCTGGAAACACCATATATTTT; CDR3: CASSLMVAFSGNTIYF
J: TRBJ1-1; size: .; length: 14; V: TRBV20-1; D: .; DNA: TGCAGTGTTAGTTTCAGCTATCTGGGGACTGAAGCTTTCTTT; CDR3: CSVSFSYLGTEAFF
J: TRBJ2-7; size: once; length: 12; V: TRBV2; D: .; DNA: TGTGTCACCAGGACAGAGAGTTACGAGCAGTACTTC; CDR3: CVTRTESYEQYF
J: TRBJ1-4; size: once; length: 15; V: TRBV12-3/TRBV12-4; D: TRBD1; DNA: TGTGCCAGTAGTTTAAGGTCAGGGGGTAATGAAACACTGTTTTTT; CDR3: CASSLRSGGNETLFF
J: TRBJ2-5; size: few; length: 13; V: TRBV29-1; D: .; DNA: TGCAACGTTGGGACTGGGGGAGAGGAGACCCAGTACTTC; CDR3: CNVGTGGEETQYF
J: TRBJ1-4; size: once; length: 13; V: TRBV20-1; D: .; DNA: TGCACTGCTTTAGACAGGTTAAGTGAAAAACTGTTTTTT; CDR3: CTALDRLSEKLFF
J: TRBJ2-7; size: .; length: 15; V: TRBV18; D: TRBD1; DNA: TGTGCCAGCTCACGGGGACAGGTAAAAACCTACGAGCAGTACTTC; CDR3: CASSRGQVKTYEQYF
J: TRBJ1-2; size: many; length: 14; V: TRBV6-5; D: .; DNA: TGTGCCAGCAGTTACTCACCGGGAAGGGGCGGCTACACCTTC; CDR3: CASSYSPGRGGYTF
J: TRBJ2-1; size: .; length: 17; V: TRBV11-3; D: TRBD2; DNA: TGTGCCAGCAGCCTCCCAGGGACTATCGAGGGCTACAATGAGCAGTTCTTC; CDR3: CASSLPGTIEGYNEQFF
J: TRBJ1-5; size: .; length: 13; V: TRBV9; D: .; DNA: TGTGCCAGCAGCTCCGATCCGGGTCAGCCCCAGCATTTT; CDR3: CASSSDPGQPQHF
J: TRBJ1-2; size: .; length: 14; V: TRBV29-1; D: .; DNA: TGCAGCACCGAGAAAGTGAAGGCTAACTATGGCTACACCTTC; CDR3: CSTEKVKANYGYTF
J: TRBJ2-5; size: once; length: 17; V: TRBV5-1; D: .; DNA: TGCGCCAGCAGCGCGAGAGTAGCGGCGCTGTACCAAGAGACCCAGTACTTC; CDR3: CASSARVAALYQETQYF
J: TRBJ1-1; size: many; length: 13; V: TRBV5-5; D: .; DNA: TGTGCCAGCAGCTTGGACCTTAACACTGAAGCTTTCTTT; CDR3: CASSLDLNTEAFF
J: TRBJ2-1; size: .; length: 16; V: TRBV11-3; D: .; DNA: TGTGCCAGTAGCTTAGATCACACGGGGGGCAGTGGTGAGCAGTTCTTC; CDR3: CASSLDHTGGSGEQFF